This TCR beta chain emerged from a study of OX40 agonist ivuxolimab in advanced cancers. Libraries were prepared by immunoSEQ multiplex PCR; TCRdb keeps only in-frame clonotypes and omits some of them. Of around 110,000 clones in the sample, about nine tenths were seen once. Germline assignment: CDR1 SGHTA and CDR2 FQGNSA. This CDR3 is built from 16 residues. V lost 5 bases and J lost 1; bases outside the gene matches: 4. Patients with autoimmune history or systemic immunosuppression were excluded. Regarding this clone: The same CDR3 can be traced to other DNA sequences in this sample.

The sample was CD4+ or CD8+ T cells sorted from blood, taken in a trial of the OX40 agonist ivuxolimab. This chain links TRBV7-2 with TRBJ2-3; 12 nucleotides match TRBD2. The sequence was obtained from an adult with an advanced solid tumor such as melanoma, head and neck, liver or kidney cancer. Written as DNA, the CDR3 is TGTGCCAGCAGCCCCCGACTAGCGGGGGGCACAGATACGCAGTATTTT. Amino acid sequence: CASSPRLAGGTDTQYF.